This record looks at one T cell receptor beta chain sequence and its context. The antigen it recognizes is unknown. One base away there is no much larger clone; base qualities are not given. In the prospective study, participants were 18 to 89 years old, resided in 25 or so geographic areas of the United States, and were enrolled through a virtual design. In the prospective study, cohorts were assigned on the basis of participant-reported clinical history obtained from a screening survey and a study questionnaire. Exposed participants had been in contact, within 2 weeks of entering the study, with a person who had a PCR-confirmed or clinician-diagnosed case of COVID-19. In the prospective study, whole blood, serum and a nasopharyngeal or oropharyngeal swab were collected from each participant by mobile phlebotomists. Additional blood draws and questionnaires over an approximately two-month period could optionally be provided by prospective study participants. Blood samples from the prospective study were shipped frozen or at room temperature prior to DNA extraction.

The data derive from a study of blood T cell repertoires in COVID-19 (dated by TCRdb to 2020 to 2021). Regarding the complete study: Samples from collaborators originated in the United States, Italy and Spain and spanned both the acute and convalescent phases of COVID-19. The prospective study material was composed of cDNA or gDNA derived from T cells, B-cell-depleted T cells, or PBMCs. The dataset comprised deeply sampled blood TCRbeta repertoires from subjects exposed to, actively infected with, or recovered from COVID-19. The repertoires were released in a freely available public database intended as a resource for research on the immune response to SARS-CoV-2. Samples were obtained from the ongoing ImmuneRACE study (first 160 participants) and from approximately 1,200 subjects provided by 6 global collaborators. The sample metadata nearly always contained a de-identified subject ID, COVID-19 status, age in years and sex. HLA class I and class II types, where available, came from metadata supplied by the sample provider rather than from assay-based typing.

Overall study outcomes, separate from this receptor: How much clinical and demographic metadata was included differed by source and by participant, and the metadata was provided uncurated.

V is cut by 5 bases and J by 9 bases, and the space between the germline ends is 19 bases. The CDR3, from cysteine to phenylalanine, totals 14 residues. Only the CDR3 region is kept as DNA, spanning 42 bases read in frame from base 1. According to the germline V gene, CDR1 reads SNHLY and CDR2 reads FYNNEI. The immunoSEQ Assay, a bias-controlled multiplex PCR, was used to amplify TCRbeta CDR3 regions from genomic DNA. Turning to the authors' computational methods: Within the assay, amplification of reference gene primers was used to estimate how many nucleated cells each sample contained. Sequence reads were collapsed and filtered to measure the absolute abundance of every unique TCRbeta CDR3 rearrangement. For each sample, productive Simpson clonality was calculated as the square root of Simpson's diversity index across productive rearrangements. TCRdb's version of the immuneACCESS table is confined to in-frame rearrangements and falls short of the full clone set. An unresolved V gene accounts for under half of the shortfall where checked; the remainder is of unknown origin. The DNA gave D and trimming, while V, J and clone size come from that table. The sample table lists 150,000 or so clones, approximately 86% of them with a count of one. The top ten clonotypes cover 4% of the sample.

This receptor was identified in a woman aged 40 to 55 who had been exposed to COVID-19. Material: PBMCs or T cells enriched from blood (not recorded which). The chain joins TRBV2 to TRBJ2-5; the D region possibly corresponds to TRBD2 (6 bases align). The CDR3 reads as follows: CASSHGSRGLAQYF. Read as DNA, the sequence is TGTGCCAGCAGTCACGGTTCGCGGGGTTTGGCCCAGTACTTC.